The 27 T cell receptor beta chains presented below share a single source sample, sequenced in a study of cytomegalovirus exposure and HLA in healthy donors. The PCR had 60 Vbeta and 13 Jbeta primers. Sequencing used immunoSEQ multiplex PCR; TCRdb keeps in-frame clones, though not all of them. The table lists fewer than 200,000 clones, 83% of them singletons, with roughly 1.5% in the top ten. The source material was PBMCs. The receptor source for this set is a man between 45 and 60 years old in good health and CMV-seronegative.

The gene calls are TRBV5-1 and TRBJ1-6; 9 positions agree with TRBD1. The ends lost 4 bases at V and 8 bases at J; junction bases unmatched: 4. Germline loops: CDR1 SGHRS, CDR2 YFSETQ. The CDR3 sequence is 14 residues long. The CDR3 is CASSIRDRDSPLHF. DNA for the CDR3: TGCGCCAGCAGCATCAGGGACAGGGATTCACCCCTCCACTTT.

The chain employs TRBV5-1 and TRBJ1-6; tentatively, D is TRBD1 (5 bases). Germline assignment: CDR1 SGHRS and CDR2 YFSETQ. The CDR3 contains 13 residues. The ends were cut back, 1 base at V and 15 bases at J, with 14 bases in the middle. CDR3 sequence (DNA): TGCGCCAGCAGCTTGTATCCGGGGGAGAACCTCCACTTT. It encodes CASSLYPGENLHF.

The chain couples TRBV7-9 to TRBJ1-4, with D possibly matching TRBD1 (5 bases). The germline gives CDR1 SEHNR, CDR2 FQNEAQ (reference sequence). There are 17 residues in the CDR3. The V end was cut by 5 bases, the J end by 2 bases, with 18 bases between. The CDR3 DNA reads as TGTGCCAGCAGCGCCCCCTCCGGGGGGTCCACTAATGAAAAACTGTTTTTT. Translating it yields CASSAPSGGSTNEKLFF.

Only a few counts were recorded for this clone. The chain employs TRBV6-1 and TRBJ2-3, with 9 positions matching TRBD2. The germline V gene encodes CDR1 MNHNS and CDR2 SASEGT. The CDR3 loop spans 14 amino acids. V was pared by 8 bases and J by 5 bases, with 8 bases of the junction left unmatched. Here the CDR3 DNA reads TGTGCCAGCCTCGGCGGGGGGGCCTTAGATACGCAGTATTTT. This encodes CASLGGGALDTQYF.

V usage is TRBV29-1 and J usage is TRBJ1-4; 11 bases agree with TRBD1. From germline, CDR1 is SQVTM and CDR2 ANQGSEA. V was clipped by 6 bases and J by 3 bases; unmatched bases: 6. The CDR3 has 15 residues. The CDR3 bases are TGCAGCGTGGGGGGGACAGGGGGACCTAATGAAAAACTGTTTTTT. Translated, it gives CSVGGTGGPNEKLFF.

This clone was seen a single time. The chain uses TRBV11-2 and TRBJ1-5; D may be TRBD1 (5 bases). The V end lost 6 bases, the J end lost 7 bases, and 10 bases lay between the germline ends. The CDR3 has 12 residues. Germline-derived CDR1 and CDR2 are SGHAT and FQNNGV. CDR3 sequence (DNA): TGTGCCAGCAGTTCGGGGGGGCAGCCCCAGCATTTT. It encodes CASSSGGQPQHF.

CDR3 DNA sequence: TGTGCCAGCAGTTTGGACAGGGCGGTTTCCTACGAGCAGTACTTC. The encoded protein is CASSLDRAVSYEQYF. The V and J genes are TRBV6-5 and TRBJ2-7; the match to TRBD1 covers 8 bases. CDR3 length: 15 amino acids. The germline V gene has CDR1 MNHEY and CDR2 SVGAGI. The junction had 6 bases not matched to a gene; V was cut back by 4 bases and J by 1 base.

To note about this clone: In the same sample, other DNA sequences code for this CDR3. The chain recombines TRBV18 with TRBJ1-3; D is perhaps TRBD1 (6 bases). The ends were cut back, 3 bases at V and 4 bases at J, with 10 bases in the middle. The CDR3 runs 14 residues. Per the germline V gene, CDR1 is KGHSH and CDR2 is LQKENI. As DNA, the CDR3 is TGTGCCAGCTCACCCACAGGGTCGGGAAACACCATATATTTT. Residues: CASSPTGSGNTIYF.

The sample holds one count of this clone. The V call is TRBV20-1, the J call TRBJ1-2; D is unresolved. V shed 6 bases and J shed 7 bases, with 12 bases lying between them. CDR3 length equals 11 residues. Germline V CDR1 and CDR2: DFQATT, SNEGSKA (reference sequence). CDR3 sequence: CSAAQTFGYTF. DNA of the CDR3: TGCAGTGCGGCTCAGACTTTTGGCTACACCTTC.

V gene TRBV5-1 combines with J gene TRBJ1-4; the D gene is possibly TRBD1 (5 bases). V dropped 0 bases and J dropped 4 bases, with 7 bases sitting between them. CDR1 SGHRS and CDR2 YFSETQ come from the germline V gene. This CDR3 spans 14 amino acids. CDR3 coding DNA: TGCGCCAGCAGCTTGGGACAGTTTAATGAAAAACTGTTTTTT. This gives the protein CASSLGQFNEKLFF.

The chain has TRBV4-1 and TRBJ1-3, with no clear D. Trimming stripped 0 bases from V and 2 bases from J, with 8 bases between. The CDR3 is 15 amino acids. Germline CDR1 and CDR2: MGHRA and YSYEKL. CDR3 region: CASSQDDGTGNTIYF. CDR3 sequence (DNA): TGCGCCAGCAGCCAAGATGACGGGACTGGAAACACCATATATTTT.

The J gene is TRBJ2-1, the V gene TRBV19; TRBD1 agrees at 10 bases. Germline-derived CDR1 and CDR2 are LNHDA and SQIVND (reference sequence). CDR3 length: 16 amino acids. V was clipped by 4 bases and J by 6 bases; unmatched bases: 9. CDR3 sequence: CASSTSGTGVRNEQFF. The CDR3 coding sequence is TGTGCCAGTAGTACATCCGGGACAGGGGTTCGCAATGAGCAGTTCTTC.

There are a few counts of this clone. The chain employs TRBV5-1 and TRBJ1-1; 12 positions agree with TRBD1. CDR1 and CDR2 from the germline V gene are SGHRS and YFSETQ. J lost 1 base, V lost 4 bases, and 5 bases had no gene match. This CDR3 has 16 amino acids. The CDR3 is CASSRDRGLGNTEAFF. The CDR3 DNA follows: TGCGCCAGCAGCCGGGACAGGGGGCTTGGGAACACTGAAGCTTTCTTT.

The chain couples TRBV30 to TRBJ2-6; the D gene is possibly TRBD2 (6 bases). The CDR3 extends over 15 amino acids. Trimming cost V 0 bases and J 2 bases, with 8 bases left between them. Germline assignment: CDR1 GTSNPN and CDR2 SVGIG (reference sequence). As DNA, the CDR3 is TGTGCCTGGAGTGTACCGGGGGCTGGGGCCAACGTCCTGACTTTC. This gives the protein CAWSVPGAGANVLTF.

This clone was recorded a few times. The genes are TRBV30 and TRBJ1-4; a weak D match, TRBD1 (6 bases). V lost 1 base to trimming and J lost 17 bases, with 17 bases between them. Germline CDR1 GTSNPN, CDR2 SVGIG (reference sequence). The length of the CDR3 is 12 residues. CDR3 sequence (DNA): TGTGCCTGGAGTGCATCCGGAAGACAGGTTTTTTTT. It is translated as CAWSASGRQVFF.

The rearrangement joins TRBV12-2 to TRBJ1-2; TRBD1 is the table's D call and was not checked against the DNA. TRBV12-2 is a pseudogene locus. The CDR3 covers 15 residues. CDR3 region: CASRRRDRAGYGYTF. Here the CDR3 DNA reads TGTGCAAGTCGCCGCCGGGACAGGGCAGGATATGGCTACACCTTC.

The rearrangement links TRBV6-6 to TRBJ1-2; no firm D call. This CDR3 is built from 13 residues. V lost 6 bases and J lost 4, with 12 bases in between. Germline CDR1 is MNHNY and CDR2 is SVGAGI (reference sequence). The CDR3 is CASSPSGSYGYTF. CDR3 in DNA: TGTGCCAGCAGCCCGAGCGGATCCTATGGCTACACCTTC.

This chain uses TRBV10-3 with TRBJ1-1; D not certain. Trimming stripped 0 bases from V and 1 base from J, with 12 bases between. Germline V gene sequence: CDR1 ENHRY, CDR2 SYGVKD. The length of the CDR3 is 16 residues. The CDR3 nucleotides read TGTGCCATCAGTGAGTCGCGAAGTCTAAGGAACACTGAAGCTTTCTTT. It is translated as CAISESRSLRNTEAFF.

In this sample, this clone turned up a few times. The rearrangement links TRBV28 to TRBJ2-7; 7 nucleotides agree with TRBD2. CDR3 length: 15 amino acids. Germline V gene lookup returns CDR1 MDHEN and CDR2 SYDVKM. V trimming: 7 bases; J trimming: 4 bases; junction bases outside the gene matches: 13. CDR3 amino acids: CASTQSPAGVYEQYF. CDR3 coding DNA: TGTGCCAGCACCCAAAGTCCCGCGGGAGTATACGAGCAGTACTTC.

This rearrangement joins TRBV13 to TRBJ2-3; D is ambiguous. This CDR3 has 14 amino acids. The V and J ends lost 2 bases and 2 bases respectively, with 8 bases between them. In germline, CDR1 is PRHDT, CDR2 FYEKMQ (reference sequence). The CDR3 is CASSLMGPTDTQYF. As DNA, the CDR3 is TGTGCCAGCAGCTTAATGGGCCCCACAGATACGCAGTATTTT.

DNA of the CDR3: TGTGCCAGCAGCTGGGATGGACAGGGTAATTCACCCCTCCACTTT. Protein sequence: CASSWDGQGNSPLHF. V is TRBV5-6 and J is TRBJ1-6; TRBD1 aligns across 8 bases. This CDR3 region has 15 residues. V trimming: 3 bases; J trimming: 6 bases; junction bases outside the gene matches: 5. Germline V gene data show CDR1 as SGHDT and CDR2 as YYEEEE. Complete variable domain (other parts from reference TRBV5-6 and TRBJ1-6): DAGVTQSPTHLIKTRGQQVTLRCSPKSGHDTVSWYQQALGQGPQFIFQYYEEEERQRGNFPDRFSGHQFPNYSSELNVNALLLGDSALYLCASSWDGQGNSPLHFGNGTRLTVT.

The genes are TRBV5-1 and TRBJ1-6; 9 nucleotides line up with TRBD1. Germline CDR1 reads SGHRS; CDR2 reads YFSETQ. Germline trimming cut 4 bases from V and 14 bases from J; bases unmatched to any gene: 7. The CDR3 is made up of 13 amino acids. CDR3 protein: CASSPGQGWSLHF. DNA of the CDR3: TGCGCCAGCAGCCCCGGACAGGGGTGGTCCCTCCACTTT. The full variable domain, in which reference TRBV5-1 and TRBJ1-6 provide the parts outside the CDR3, is KAGVTQTPRYLIKTRGQQVTLSCSPISGHRSVSWYQQTPGQGLQFLFEYFSETQRNKGNFPGRFSGRQFSNSRSEMNVSTLELGDSALYLCASSPGQGWSLHFGNGTRLTVT.

The rearrangement joins TRBV6-5 to TRBJ2-7, with D perhaps TRBD1 (6 bases). V gave up 2 bases and J gave up 2 bases, with 7 bases separating them. Germline CDR1 MNHEY, CDR2 SVGAGI. The CDR3 runs to 13 residues. The CDR3 region has the DNA TGTGCCAGCAGTTACCGACAGGCCTACGAGCAGTACTTC. It encodes CASSYRQAYEQYF.

The chain is built from TRBV4-3 and TRBJ1-3; tentatively, D is TRBD1 (6 bases). Looked up from germline, CDR1 is LGHNA and CDR2 is YSLEER. V lost 1 base, J lost 3 bases, and 7 bases lay in between. This CDR3 spans 14 amino acids. The CDR3 spells CASSQGTVGNTIYF. DNA for the CDR3: TGCGCCAGCAGCCAAGGGACAGTTGGAAACACCATATATTTT.

The chain links TRBV10-3 to TRBJ2-3; a possible D gene is TRBD2 (5 bases). Deletions cut 7 bases from V and 3 bases from J, with 11 bases between. Germline values: CDR1 ENHRY, CDR2 SYGVKD. The CDR3 length is 13 residues. CDR3 bases: TGTGCCATCACCGAACTAGGGACAGATACGCAGTATTTT. As protein: CAITELGTDTQYF.

In this sample, this clone turned up once. This chain links TRBV5-1 with TRBJ2-7; a weak D match, TRBD1 (6 bases). The V gene lost 0 bases and the J gene lost 3 bases, with 13 bases spanning the gap. The CDR3 is made up of 15 amino acids. The V gene's germline CDR1 is SGHRS and CDR2 YFSETQ. CDR3 residues: CASSLDPGTLYEQYF. The CDR3 coding sequence is TGCGCCAGCAGCTTGGATCCGGGGACACTCTACGAGCAGTACTTC.

The genes are TRBV5-4 and TRBJ2-1, with 13 bases identical to TRBD2. CDR3 length equals 19 residues. Germline V gives CDR1 SGHNT, CDR2 YYREEE (reference sequence). J lost 0 bases, V lost 5 bases, and 11 bases had no gene match. The CDR3 loop is CASSSRTSGGETSYNEQFF. The CDR3 nucleotides are TGTGCCAGCAGTTCACGGACTAGCGGGGGTGAAACCTCCTACAATGAGCAGTTCTTC.